These 30 T cell receptor beta chains originate from one sample sequenced in a study of persistence of HIV-infected CD4 T cells. These TCRs' antigens remain unknown. Anti-CD3/anti-CD28 beads served as a nonspecific positive control stimulus. CD4+ T cells upregulating both CD40 ligand and CD69 were sorted as responding cells. The libraries were made with immunoSEQ version 4 in survey mode. Assay: immunoSEQ multiplex PCR; the TCRdb copy retains only in-frame clones and omits some. The sample records some 50,000 clones, approximately 90% being singletons. The sample in question was CD4+ T cells sorted from PBMCs after roughly 18-hour stimulation, obtained from a patient who received antiretroviral therapy. These receptors were obtained from an adult woman with HIV who was CMV-seropositive.

The gene calls are TRBV6-1 and TRBJ2-1; D possibly corresponds to TRBD1 (6 bases). Germline V gene lookup returns CDR1 MNHNS and CDR2 SASEGT. This CDR3 comprises 11 residues. Trimming took off 3 bases at V and 15 bases at J, with 12 bases between the two ends. This CDR3 is CASSEGQGPFF. In DNA form, the CDR3 reads TGTGCCAGCAGTGAGGGGCAGGGGCCGTTCTTC.

The chain recombines TRBV25-1 with TRBJ2-2; D ambiguous. Germline lookup yields CDR1 MGHDK and CDR2 SYGVNS. V dropped 1 base and J dropped 1 base, with 7 bases sitting between them. The CDR3 runs 15 residues. The CDR3 DNA reads as TGTGCCAGCAGTGAATTTACAAAGAACACCGGGGAGCTGTTTTTT. Translating gives CASSEFTKNTGELFF.

This chain connects TRBV27 to TRBJ1-6; D perhaps matches TRBD1 (5 bases). CDR1 and CDR2 (germline): MNHEY, SMNVEV (reference sequence). CDR3 length: 14 amino acids. Trimming took 3 bases from V and 10 from J, leaving 13 bases between them. The CDR3 bases are TGTGCCAGCAGTTTCGCCCTGTGGGGGTCACCCCTCCACTTT. Its protein product is CASSFALWGSPLHF.

The V gene is TRBV28, the J gene TRBJ1-1; D remains unclear. The CDR3 sequence is 14 residues long. Germline loops: CDR1 MDHEN, CDR2 SYDVKM. V lost 6 bases and J lost 1, with 12 bases in between. The CDR3 bases are TGTGCCAGCAGACCCCTAACCTCGAACACTGAAGCTTTCTTT. As protein: CASRPLTSNTEAFF.

V usage is TRBV18 and J usage is TRBJ2-7; D unresolved. Germline values: CDR1 KGHSH, CDR2 LQKENI. The CDR3 is 14 residues long. Between the trimmed V and J ends, which lost 2 bases and 2 bases, there was a span of 10 bases. Here the CDR3 reads CASSPGGLAYEQYF. The CDR3 DNA sequence: TGTGCCAGCTCACCAGGCGGCCTAGCCTACGAGCAGTACTTC.

This chain uses TRBV18 with TRBJ1-2; 12 bases map to TRBD1. Germline V gene sequence: CDR1 KGHSH, CDR2 LQKENI. V lost 5 bases, J lost 3 bases, and 7 bases stayed unmatched. The CDR3 loop spans 16 amino acids. CDR3 residues: CASSSSGTGGDYGYTF. In DNA, the CDR3 is TGTGCCAGCTCATCATCCGGGACAGGGGGCGACTATGGCTACACCTTC.

This clone was seen more than once but under ten times. This chain connects TRBV25-1 to TRBJ1-1; no clear D gene. This CDR3 comprises 14 residues. V lost 2 bases, J lost 3 bases, and 10 bases lay in between. CDR1 MGHDK and CDR2 SYGVNS come from the germline V gene. This chain's CDR3 is CASSESTAYTEAFF. The CDR3 coding sequence is TGTGCCAGCAGTGAAAGTACCGCGTACACTGAAGCTTTCTTT.

This rearrangement joins TRBV3-1 (or the pseudogene TRBV3-2) to TRBJ2-1; no firm D call. V was pared by 0 bases and J by 0 bases, with 24 bases between. The CDR3 extends over 21 amino acids. The germline V gene has CDR1 LGHDT and CDR2 YNNKEL (reference sequence). The CDR3 region is CASSQDKGSLRFSSSYNEQFF. CDR3 nucleotides: TGTGCCAGCAGCCAAGATAAGGGTTCCCTTCGTTTCTCTAGCTCCTACAATGAGCAGTTCTTC.

This sequence joins TRBV29-1 and TRBJ2-2; 9 bases are shared with TRBD1. After removal of 7 bases from V and 1 base from J, the junction contained 4 bases not matched to a gene. CDR1 and CDR2 (germline): SQVTM, ANQGSEA. The CDR3 extends over 14 amino acids. The CDR3 coding sequence is TGCAGCGCCCCGGGACAGGGGAACACCGGGGAGCTGTTTTTT. This sequence encodes CSAPGQGNTGELFF.

The rearrangement uses TRBV7-3 and TRBJ2-7; TRBD2 matches at 10 bases. CDR3 length equals 15 residues. The V and J ends lost 4 bases and 0 bases, in that order; junction bases with no gene match: 3. Germline CDR1 reads SGHTA; CDR2 reads FQGTGA. DNA of the CDR3: TGTGCCAGCAGCTCAGCGGGGGGGAGCTCCTACGAGCAGTACTTC. This gives the protein CASSSAGGSSYEQYF.

The gene calls are TRBV19 and TRBJ1-1; D is possibly TRBD1 (5 bases). Looked up from germline, CDR1 is LNHDA and CDR2 is SQIVND (reference sequence). The CDR3 sequence is 14 residues long. V lost 1 base, J lost 7 bases, and 13 bases lay in between. The CDR3 sequence: CASSIAEGMGEAFF. The CDR3 DNA follows: TGTGCCAGTAGTATAGCTGAGGGGATGGGTGAAGCTTTCTTT. Using reference TRBV19 and TRBJ1-1 for the parts outside the CDR3, the full variable domain is DGGITQSPKYLFRKEGQNVTLSCEQNLNHDAMYWYRQDPGQGLRLIYYSQIVNDFQKGDIAEGYSVSREKKESFPLTVTSAQKNPTAFYLCASSIAEGMGEAFFGQGTRLTVV.

The rearrangement uses TRBV9 and TRBJ1-2; D unclear. V lost 3 bases to trimming and J lost 4 bases, with 10 bases between them. CDR3 length: 13 residues. The V gene's germline CDR1 is SGDLS and CDR2 YYNGEE. DNA of the CDR3: TGTGCCAGCAGCGGCCCCTCGGGCTATGGCTACACCTTC. Its translation: CASSGPSGYGYTF.

The genes are TRBV27 and TRBJ2-7, with 8 bases identical to TRBD1. The CDR3 extends over 15 amino acids. In germline, CDR1 is MNHEY, CDR2 SMNVEV (reference sequence). V gave up 8 bases and J gave up 1 base; unmatched junction bases: 10. CDR3 in amino acids: CASRRGTGGSYEQYF. In DNA form, the CDR3 reads TGTGCCAGCCGCCGGGGAACAGGGGGGTCCTACGAGCAGTACTTC.

The rearrangement links TRBV18 to TRBJ1-5, with TRBD1 matching over 9 bases. The germline V gene encodes CDR1 KGHSH and CDR2 LQKENI. The J segment lost 1 base and the V segment lost 4 bases, leaving 2 bases of the junction unmatched. This CDR3 contains 15 residues. The CDR3 is CASSLQGASNQPQHF. The CDR3 DNA reads as TGTGCCAGCTCACTACAGGGGGCCAGCAATCAGCCCCAGCATTTT.

The chain combines TRBV28 with TRBJ1-2; D remains unclear. The CDR3 is 17 amino acids. V was cut by 1 base and J by 0 bases, with 15 bases left in between. Germline CDR1 is MDHEN and CDR2 is SYDVKM. CDR3 DNA: TGTGCCAGCAGTTTATTGATAGAACAGTTAGCTAACTATGGCTACACCTTC. This translates into CASSLLIEQLANYGYTF.

The chain links TRBV7-2 to TRBJ2-7; 8 bases line up with TRBD1. The CDR3 runs to 14 residues. Germline V gene data show CDR1 as SGHTA and CDR2 as FQGNSA. Trimming took 1 base from V and 7 from J; bases not matched to a gene: 6. The CDR3 spells CASSLGRTGNEQYF. DNA of the CDR3: TGTGCCAGCAGCTTAGGTAGGACAGGGAATGAGCAGTACTTC.

The chain employs TRBV4-3 and TRBJ1-2; 9 positions agree with TRBD1. Unmatched junction bases numbered 12, after V lost 4 bases and J lost 9 bases. Per the germline V gene, CDR1 is LGHNA and CDR2 is YSLEER. The CDR3 is made up of 15 amino acids. In DNA form, the CDR3 reads TGCGCCAGCAGCCTCCGGGACAGGGTGGTTCGTAGCTACACCTTC. Its translation: CASSLRDRVVRSYTF.

This chain joins TRBV7-2 and TRBJ2-7; TRBD2 matches 9 bases. The CDR3 is 15 amino acids. The V gene's germline CDR1 is SGHTA and CDR2 FQGNSA. The junction had 5 bases not matched to a gene; V was cut back by 3 bases and J by 2 bases. CDR3 in DNA: TGTGCCAGCAGCTTGCGGGAGGGCGGAGCCTACGAGCAGTACTTC. Protein sequence: CASSLREGGAYEQYF. The variable domain in full, completed from reference TRBV7-2 and TRBJ2-7, reads GAGVSQSPSNKVTEKGKDVELRCDPISGHTALYWYRQSLGQGLEFLIYFQGNSAPDKSGLPSDRFSAERTGGSVSTLTIQRTQQEDSAVYLCASSLREGGAYEQYFGPGTRLTVT.

J is TRBJ1-5 and V is TRBV18; 10 bases align to TRBD1. The CDR3 extends over 15 amino acids. V gave up 5 bases and J gave up 5 bases; unmatched junction bases: 6. Germline lookup yields CDR1 KGHSH and CDR2 LQKENI. The CDR3 region has the DNA TGTGCCAGCTCATCAACCGGGACAGGGGATCAGCCCCAGCATTTT. Its translation is CASSSTGTGDQPQHF.

This chain links TRBV14 with TRBJ2-3; 11 bases align to TRBD2. J was trimmed by 0 bases and V by 0 bases; bases with no gene match: 8. Germline CDR1 SGHDN, CDR2 FVKESK. The CDR3 spans 19 residues. CDR3 protein: CASSQDNWGLADSTDTQYF. For the CDR3, the DNA is TGTGCCAGCAGCCAAGATAATTGGGGACTAGCGGATAGCACAGATACGCAGTATTTT.

As DNA, the CDR3 is TGTGCCTGGAGTGCTGACAGTAGGGCTTTCTTT. Translating gives CAWSADSRAFF. The genes are TRBV30 and TRBJ1-1; maybe TRBD1 (5 bases). This CDR3 contains 11 residues. V lost 1 base, J lost 11 bases, and 11 bases lay in between. Germline V gene data show CDR1 as GTSNPN and CDR2 as SVGIG (reference sequence).

V gene TRBV24-1 combines with J gene TRBJ1-1; 7 bases agree with TRBD1. CDR3 length: 12 amino acids. Trimming took 2 bases from V and 11 from J; bases not matched to a gene: 4. Per germline, CDR1 KGHDR and CDR2 SFDVKD. The CDR3 sequence: CATSDSDRRAFF. The CDR3 DNA follows: TGTGCCACCAGTGATTCGGACAGGCGGGCTTTCTTT.

The J gene is TRBJ2-7, the V gene TRBV2, with TRBD1 identical over 7 bases. From germline, CDR1 is SNHLY and CDR2 FYNNEI. This CDR3 is built from 14 residues. The trim removed 6 bases at V and 2 bases at J, leaving 7 bases unmatched. The DNA of the CDR3 is TGTGCCAGCAGCCCACAGGGGCGACCCTACGAGCAGTACTTC. Amino acid sequence: CASSPQGRPYEQYF.

The rearrangement links TRBV12-5 to TRBJ2-6; possible D gene TRBD1, 6 bases. The CDR3 loop spans 20 amino acids. The germline V gene encodes CDR1 LGHNT and CDR2 FRNRAP. Trimming cost V 0 bases and J 1 base, with 19 bases left between them. CDR3 sequence (DNA): TGTGCTAGTGGTTTGGTACTCGCAGGGGAGTTGTTTTCTGGGGCCAACGTCCTGACTTTC. As protein: CASGLVLAGELFSGANVLTF.

The rearrangement joins TRBV5-1 to TRBJ2-1; D is undetermined. Trimming removed 0 bases from V and 6 bases from J, with 4 bases in between. This CDR3 contains 12 residues. The germline V gene encodes CDR1 SGHRS and CDR2 YFSETQ. This CDR3 reads CASSLAGNEQFF. The CDR3 DNA reads as TGCGCCAGCAGCTTGGCCGGCAATGAGCAGTTCTTC. Using reference TRBV5-1 and TRBJ2-1 for the parts outside the CDR3, the full variable domain is KAGVTQTPRYLIKTRGQQVTLSCSPISGHRSVSWYQQTPGQGLQFLFEYFSETQRNKGNFPGRFSGRQFSNSRSEMNVSTLELGDSALYLCASSLAGNEQFFGPGTRLTVL.

V is TRBV29-1 and J is TRBJ1-1, with D possibly matching TRBD1 (6 bases). V was trimmed by 5 bases and J by 5 bases, leaving 12 bases between them. Per germline, CDR1 SQVTM and CDR2 ANQGSEA. The CDR3 spans 12 residues. CDR3 in amino acids: CSVSLQGTEAFF. DNA for the CDR3: TGCAGCGTTTCCCTTCAGGGGACTGAAGCTTTCTTT.

V gene TRBV5-1 combines with J gene TRBJ2-2; D gene uncertain. Germline V CDR1 and CDR2: SGHRS, YFSETQ. The CDR3 runs to 15 residues. V lost 2 bases and J 2 bases, leaving 10 bases between the germline ends. The CDR3 is CASSLGSANTGELFF. As DNA, the CDR3 is TGCGCCAGCAGCTTAGGTTCGGCTAACACCGGGGAGCTGTTTTTT. The complete variable domain, with remaining parts taken from reference TRBV5-1 and TRBJ2-2, reads KAGVTQTPRYLIKTRGQQVTLSCSPISGHRSVSWYQQTPGQGLQFLFEYFSETQRNKGNFPGRFSGRQFSNSRSEMNVSTLELGDSALYLCASSLGSANTGELFFGEGSRLTVL.

This chain joins TRBV5-4 and TRBJ2-2; D perhaps matches TRBD1 (5 bases). CDR3 length equals 14 residues. The germline V gene has CDR1 SGHNT and CDR2 YYREEE (reference sequence). Between the trimmed V and J ends, which lost 2 bases and 4 bases, there was a span of 9 bases. CDR3 region: CASSLGQITGELFF. The CDR3 DNA reads as TGTGCCAGCAGCTTAGGACAAATCACCGGGGAGCTGTTTTTT.

Comments on this clone: At the DNA level, this CDR3 is encoded by other sequences in the same sample as well. The rearrangement links TRBV5-1 to TRBJ2-7, with D unclear. Germline V gene data show CDR1 as SGHRS and CDR2 as YFSETQ. CDR3 length equals 12 residues. V shed 0 bases and J shed 4 bases, with 5 bases lying between them. The CDR3 coding sequence is TGCGCCAGCAGCTTGGGGGTATACGAGCAGTACTTC. This translates into CASSLGVYEQYF. The full variable domain, completed using reference TRBV5-1 and TRBJ2-7, is KAGVTQTPRYLIKTRGQQVTLSCSPISGHRSVSWYQQTPGQGLQFLFEYFSETQRNKGNFPGRFSGRQFSNSRSEMNVSTLELGDSALYLCASSLGVYEQYFGPGTRLTVT.

The chain is built from TRBV2 and TRBJ1-1; D unresolved. Per the germline V gene, CDR1 is SNHLY and CDR2 is FYNNEI. V was cut by 0 bases and J by 5 bases, with 13 bases left in between. There are 15 residues in the CDR3. The CDR3 region has the DNA TGTGCCAGCAGTGAAGCGCGCAGTACGGGAACTGAAGCTTTCTTT. This sequence encodes CASSEARSTGTEAFF. The full variable domain, in which reference TRBV2 and TRBJ1-1 provide the parts outside the CDR3, is EPEVTQTPSHQVTQMGQEVILRCVPISNHLYFYWYRQILGQKVEFLVSFYNNEISEKSEIFDDQFSVERPDGSNFTLKIRSTKLEDSAMYFCASSEARSTGTEAFFGQGTRLTVV.